Listed below are T cell receptor beta chains from one sample, sequenced in a study of human T cells and chemical hapten exposure. TCRdb reprocessed the RACE reads with MiXCR, giving one entry per CDR3 protein. The sample holds some 110,000 distinct CDR3 sequences, roughly 12% seen once. The sample in question was whole blood, obtained in connection with sensitization to the hapten diphenylcyclopropenone (DPC). These TCRs come from a woman aged 50 to 65 with alopecia areata. Some clones in this sample may be carry-over from other donors' samples. Each CDR3 is given with its conserved first and last residue. A D gene is named only where the DNA matches it firmly. Rows give clone size only sometimes, using once, few, many, or a class for an expanded clone.

-,TRBJ1-4,TRBV7-2,-,CASSLQGLTNEKLFF,TGTGCCAGCAGCCTTCAGGGTCTTACTAATGAAAAACTGTTTTTT
many,TRBJ2-3,TRBV12-3/TRBV12-4,-,CASSQRRGSTDTQYF,TGTGCCAGCAGCCAACGGCGCGGTAGCACAGATACGCAGTATTTT
many,TRBJ1-5,TRBV6-2/TRBV6-3,TRBD1,CASSLQGVQQPQHF,TGTGCCAGCAGCCTACAGGGGGTCCAACAGCCCCAGCATTTT
many,TRBJ2-5,TRBV29-1,TRBD1,CSVLRGRETQYF,TGCAGCGTCCTCAGGGGGCGGGAGACCCAGTACTTC
few,TRBJ2-4,TRBV6-5,TRBD1,CASSYAGTGVAKNIQYF,TGTGCCAGCAGTTACGCCGGGACAGGGGTAGCCAAAAACATTCAGTACTTC
many,TRBJ2-1,TRBV5-6,-,CASSLASGHEQFF,TGTGCCAGCAGCTTGGCCTCAGGGCATGAGCAGTTCTTC
many,TRBJ2-3,TRBV5-8,TRBD1,CASRDRISTDTQYF,TGTGCCAGCAGGGACAGGATTAGCACAGATACGCAGTATTTT
many,TRBJ2-1,TRBV27,-,CASSSPERRYNEQFF,TGTGCCAGCAGTTCCCCCGAGCGCCGATACAATGAGCAGTTCTTC
few,TRBJ2-5,TRBV5-4,-,CASSLAGSGGGQSETQYF,TGTGCCAGCAGCTTGGCTGGGTCGGGGGGCGGCCAGTCCGAGACCCAGTACTTC
-,TRBJ1-4,TRBV12-2,-,CASRNGERGLNEKLFF,TGTGCAAGTCGCAACGGAGAGAGGGGCCTTAATGAAAAACTGTTTTTT
many,TRBJ2-3,TRBV29-1,TRBD2,CSVDGRGGRVRTDTQYF,TGCAGCGTTGACGGGCGGGGGGGCCGAGTGCGGACAGATACGCAGTATTTT
many,TRBJ2-5,TRBV5-1,TRBD2,CASTRGSGRTSQETQYF,TGCGCCAGCACACGGGGTTCCGGGAGGACAAGCCAAGAGACCCAGTACTTC
many,TRBJ2-2,TRBV7-2,TRBD2,CASSLAPGLAGAGELFF,TGTGCCAGCAGCTTAGCTCCTGGACTAGCGGGGGCCGGGGAGCTGTTTTTT
-,TRBJ2-7,TRBV20-1,TRBD2,CSARAGGNSYEQYF,TGCAGTGCTAGAGCGGGGGGTAACTCCTACGAGCAGTACTTC
-,TRBJ2-2,TRBV28,-,CASSHPLRQANTGELYF,TGTGCCAGCAGCCACCCACTCAGACAGGCGAACACCGGGGAGCTGTATTTT
few,TRBJ2-7,TRBV5-4,TRBD1,CASSPAQGARSYEQYF,TGTGCCAGCAGCCCGGCCCAGGGGGCTCGGTCCTACGAGCAGTACTTC
few,TRBJ1-2,TRBV5-1,TRBD1,CASSRGQGDGYTF,TGCGCCAGCAGCCGGGGACAGGGAGACGGCTACACCTTC
few,TRBJ2-1,TRBV6-2/TRBV6-3,-,CASSYGRVLRWNEQFF,TGTGCCAGCAGTTACGGGCGGGTCCTACGGTGGAATGAGCAGTTCTTC
-,TRBJ2-7,TRBV4-3,-,CASSQGMTGYEQYF,TGCGCCAGCAGCCAGGGGATGACAGGCTACGAGCAGTACTTC
-,TRBJ2-3,TRBV11-2,-,CASSTITPLTDTQYF,TGTGCCAGCAGCACCATAACCCCTTTAACAGATACGCAGTATTTT
-,TRBJ2-5,TRBV2,-,CASGEIQETQYF,TGTGCCAGCGGGGAAATCCAAGAGACCCAGTACTTC
few,TRBJ2-7,TRBV7-6,TRBD1,CAISEAGTGAEQYF,TGTGCCATCTCCGAGGCCGGGACAGGGGCCGAGCAGTACTTC
-,TRBJ1-1,TRBV28,-,CASSISGRAEAFF,TGTGCCAGCAGTATTAGCGGCAGAGCAGAAGCTTTCTTT
-,TRBJ2-5,TRBV28,TRBD2,CASSFPWLSSGHQETQYF,TGTGCCAGCAGTTTCCCCTGGTTGTCTAGCGGGCACCAAGAGACCCAGTACTTC
-,TRBJ1-1,TRBV7-9,-,CASSLAGHEAFF,TGTGCCAGCAGCTTAGCAGGGCATGAAGCTTTCTTT
few,TRBJ2-3,TRBV5-1,-,CASSFTGIRTDTQYF,TGCGCCAGCAGCTTTACGGGAATTCGCACAGATACGCAGTATTTT
few,TRBJ2-7,TRBV4-2,-,CASSQDESGYYEQYF,TGTGCCAGCAGCCAAGATGAATCAGGATACTACGAGCAGTACTTC
few,TRBJ2-7,TRBV7-2,-,CASTGWSKEQYF,TGTGCCAGTACCGGTTGGTCGAAAGAGCAGTACTTC
many,TRBJ2-3,TRBV7-9,-,CASSLRGRGTDTQYF,TGTGCCAGCAGCTTGAGGGGGAGAGGCACAGATACGCAGTATTTT
many,TRBJ2-7,TRBV12-3/TRBV12-4,-,CASSFPGQYEQYF,TGTGCCAGCAGTTTTCCAGGGCAGTACGAGCAGTACTTC
few,TRBJ2-5,TRBV6-5,-,CASSYGRKETQYF,TGTGCCAGCAGTTACGGTCGGAAAGAGACCCAGTACTTC
few,TRBJ1-2,TRBV4-3,TRBD1,CASSQEAWDSYGYTF,TGCGCCAGCAGCCAAGAAGCATGGGACAGCTATGGCTACACCTTC
-,TRBJ1-5,TRBV10-3,-,CAIAPGGANQPQHF,TGTGCCATCGCACCCGGCGGGGCTAATCAGCCCCAGCATTTT
-,TRBJ2-7,TRBV11-1,-,CASSLPEGPREQYF,TGTGCCAGCAGCTTGCCCGAGGGCCCCCGCGAGCAGTACTTC
-,TRBJ1-2,TRBV28,-,CASSLEGHDTF,TGTGCCAGCAGTTTAGAGGGGCACGACACCTTC
-,TRBJ1-5,TRBV18,TRBD1,CASSQDRVQPQHF,TGTGCCAGCTCACAGGACAGGGTTCAGCCCCAGCATTTT
-,TRBJ2-7,TRBV6-6,TRBD2,CASSLAGGYEQYF,TGTGCCAGCAGTCTAGCGGGAGGCTACGAGCAGTACTTC
-,TRBJ2-3,TRBV6-2/TRBV6-3,-,CASSYRQDLSTDTQYF,TGTGCCAGCAGTTACCGACAGGACCTAAGCACAGATACGCAGTATTTT
-,TRBJ1-5,TRBV28,-,CASSTLTEFSNQPQHF,TGTGCCAGCAGCACGCTGACAGAGTTCAGCAATCAGCCCCAGCATTTT
-,TRBJ1-6,TRBV5-6,-,CASSLAGRTPLHF,TGTGCCAGCAGCTTGGCGGGCAGAACACCCCTCCACTTT
-,TRBJ1-4,TRBV28,-,CASRLREKLFF,TGTGCCAGCAGACTGAGGGAAAAACTGTTTTTT
-,TRBJ2-3,TRBV20-1,-,CSARDPGKDTQYF,TGCAGTGCTAGAGACCCCGGAAAAGATACGCAGTATTTT
many,TRBJ2-3,TRBV6-4,-,CASSAQSTDTQYF,TGTGCCAGCAGTGCACAGTCCACAGATACGCAGTATTTT
few,TRBJ1-4,TRBV24-1,-,CATSDPGTESNEKLFF,TGTGCCACCAGTGATCCCGGGACGGAATCTAATGAAAAACTGTTTTTT
many,TRBJ2-1,TRBV20-1,TRBD2,CSARDSKREGWNEQFF,TGCAGTGCTAGAGATTCTAAGCGGGAGGGGTGGAATGAGCAGTTCTTC
few,TRBJ2-2,TRBV28,TRBD2,CASRATLGRGYTGELFF,TGTGCCAGCAGAGCTACCCTTGGGCGGGGGTACACCGGGGAGCTGTTTTTT
-,TRBJ1-1,TRBV28,-,CASRTGSAEAFF,TGTGCCAGCCGTACAGGGTCTGCTGAAGCTTTCTTT
medium-sized,TRBJ1-2,TRBV12-3/TRBV12-4,-,CASSVVIHSRSYGYTF,TGTGCCAGCAGTGTTGTCATACACTCGAGAAGCTATGGCTACACCTTC
many,TRBJ2-3,TRBV5-5,-,CASSQTFTDTQYF,TGTGCCAGCAGCCAAACCTTCACAGATACGCAGTATTTT
-,TRBJ2-7,TRBV6-4,TRBD1,CARPLGQGYYEQYF,TGTGCCAGGCCCCTGGGACAGGGATACTACGAGCAGTACTTC
-,TRBJ1-6,TRBV7-6,-,CASSLGPTNSPLHF,TGTGCCAGCAGCTTGGGGCCGACCAATTCACCCCTCCACTTT
few,TRBJ2-1,TRBV20-1,TRBD1,CSARVGDRYNEQFF,TGCAGTGCTAGGGTGGGGGACAGATACAATGAGCAGTTCTTC
-,TRBJ2-5,TRBV5-1,TRBD1,CASSSWTGSVETQYF,TGCGCCAGCAGCTCCTGGACAGGGTCCGTAGAGACCCAGTACTTC
few,TRBJ1-1,TRBV27,-,CASSSTAGVFAAFF,TGTGCCAGCAGTTCAACTGCAGGGGTATTTGCAGCTTTCTTT
-,TRBJ2-1,TRBV12-3/TRBV12-4,-,CASSFVTRGLNEQFF,TGTGCCAGCAGTTTCGTGACTAGGGGTCTCAATGAGCAGTTCTTC